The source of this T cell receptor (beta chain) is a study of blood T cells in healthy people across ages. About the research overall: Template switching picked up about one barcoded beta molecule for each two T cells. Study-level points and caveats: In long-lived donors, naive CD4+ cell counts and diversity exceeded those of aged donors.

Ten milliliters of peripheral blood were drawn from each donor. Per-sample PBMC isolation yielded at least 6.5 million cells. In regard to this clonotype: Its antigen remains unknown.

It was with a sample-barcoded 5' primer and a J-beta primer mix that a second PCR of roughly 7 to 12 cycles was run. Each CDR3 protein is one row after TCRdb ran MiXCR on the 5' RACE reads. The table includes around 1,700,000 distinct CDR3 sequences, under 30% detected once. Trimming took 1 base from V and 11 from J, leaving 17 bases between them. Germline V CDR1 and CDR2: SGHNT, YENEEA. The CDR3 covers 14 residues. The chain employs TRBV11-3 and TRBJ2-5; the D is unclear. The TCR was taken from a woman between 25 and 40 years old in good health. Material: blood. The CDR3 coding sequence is TGTGCCAGCAGCTTAGGTGAGGCTTTCAGTGAGCAGTACTTC. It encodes CASSLGEAFSEQYF. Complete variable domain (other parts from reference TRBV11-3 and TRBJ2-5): EAGVVQSPRYKIIEKKQPVAFWCNPISGHNTLYWYLQNLGQGPELLIRYENEEAVDDSQLPKDRFSAERLKGVDSTLKIQPAELGDSAVYLCASSLGEAFSEQYFGPGTRLLVL.